This T cell receptor (beta chain) is from a study of beta chain features in type 1 diabetes. This clone was recorded a few times. Its antigen is still unknown. In total, each donor contributed a single heparinised blood draw that averaged roughly 100 mL. Of the isolated RNA, all was reverse transcribed, and so the sequenced material was expressed TCRB transcripts. Clones were read by immunoSEQ multiplex PCR, and TCRdb kept only the in-frame ones, dropping some. The sample carries a few hundred thousand clones, around 13% recorded once. Study observations and caveats: Possible PCR preference for shorter templates applied equally to patients and controls. Researchers report that Type 1 diabetes patients had moderately but significantly shorter TCRB CDR3s across all four CD4+ subsets.

The CDR3 runs to 14 residues. Germline V lookup: CDR1 SQVTM, CDR2 ANQGSEA. The germline V and J ends were trimmed by 4 bases and 0 bases, with 10 bases remaining between them. This TCR was sampled from a young man in good health. The sequenced sample was naive CD4+ T cells from blood. The V call is TRBV29-1, the J call TRBJ2-1; tentatively, D is TRBD2 (5 bases). The CDR3 sequence: CSVGQRSSYNEQFF. CDR3 DNA: TGCAGCGTTGGTCAGCGGAGCTCCTACAATGAGCAGTTCTTC.